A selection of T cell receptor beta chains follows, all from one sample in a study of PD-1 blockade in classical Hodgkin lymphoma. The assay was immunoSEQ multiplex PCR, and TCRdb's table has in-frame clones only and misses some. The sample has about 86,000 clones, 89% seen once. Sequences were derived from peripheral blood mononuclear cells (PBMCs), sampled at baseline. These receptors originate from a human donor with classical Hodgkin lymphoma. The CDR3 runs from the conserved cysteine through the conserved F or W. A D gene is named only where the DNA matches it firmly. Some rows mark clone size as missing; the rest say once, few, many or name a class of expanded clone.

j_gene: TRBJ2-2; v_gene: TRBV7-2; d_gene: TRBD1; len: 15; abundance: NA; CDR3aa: CASRPTGGHTGELFF; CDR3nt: TGTGCCAGCAGACCGACAGGGGGCCACACCGGGGAGCTGTTTTTT
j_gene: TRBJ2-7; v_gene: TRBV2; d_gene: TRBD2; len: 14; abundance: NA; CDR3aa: CASREREVSHEQYF; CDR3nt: TGTGCCAGCAGAGAGCGGGAGGTTTCCCACGAGCAGTACTTC
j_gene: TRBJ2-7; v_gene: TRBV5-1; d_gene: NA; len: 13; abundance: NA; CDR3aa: CASSSGDLGEQYF; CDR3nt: TGCGCCAGCAGCTCAGGGGATTTGGGAGAGCAGTACTTC
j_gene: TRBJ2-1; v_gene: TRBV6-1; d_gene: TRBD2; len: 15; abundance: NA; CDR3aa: CASSATSGSTTEQFF; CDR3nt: TGTGCCAGCAGTGCGACTAGCGGGAGTACCACTGAGCAGTTCTTC
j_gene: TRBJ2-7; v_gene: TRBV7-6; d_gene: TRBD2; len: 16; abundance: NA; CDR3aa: CASSPVGGEGLNEQYF; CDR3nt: TGTGCCAGCAGCCCAGTCGGGGGGGAGGGCCTAAACGAGCAGTACTTC
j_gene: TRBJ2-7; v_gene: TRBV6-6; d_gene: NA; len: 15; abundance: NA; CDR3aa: CASTNPGLGSYEQYF; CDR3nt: TGTGCCAGCACTAACCCCGGACTGGGGTCCTACGAGCAGTACTTC
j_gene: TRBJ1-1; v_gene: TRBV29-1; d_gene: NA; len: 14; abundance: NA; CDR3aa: CSVLRGGRYTEAFF; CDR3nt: TGCAGCGTTTTGAGGGGTGGTCGCTACACTGAAGCTTTCTTT
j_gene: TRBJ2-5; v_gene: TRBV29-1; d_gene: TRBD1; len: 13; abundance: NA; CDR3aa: CSVTQGVQETQYF; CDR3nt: TGCAGCGTCACGCAGGGGGTCCAAGAGACCCAGTACTTC
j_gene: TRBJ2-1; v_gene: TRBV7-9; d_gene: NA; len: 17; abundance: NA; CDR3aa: CASSLVQGHFYDNEQFF; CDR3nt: TGTGCCAGCAGCTTAGTACAGGGCCACTTTTATGACAATGAGCAGTTCTTC
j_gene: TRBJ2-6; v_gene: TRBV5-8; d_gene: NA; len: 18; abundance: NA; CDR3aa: CASSVNVGLHSGANVLTF; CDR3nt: TGTGCCAGCAGCGTTAACGTCGGACTGCACTCTGGGGCCAACGTCCTGACTTTC
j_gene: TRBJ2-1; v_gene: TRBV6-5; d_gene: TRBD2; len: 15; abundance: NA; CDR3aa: CASSRLASSYNEQFF; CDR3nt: TGTGCCAGCAGTCGACTAGCGTCCTCCTACAATGAGCAGTTCTTC
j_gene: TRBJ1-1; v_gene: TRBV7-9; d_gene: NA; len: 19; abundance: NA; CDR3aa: CASSLVSARWIQANTEAFF; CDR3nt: TGTGCCAGCAGCTTAGTTTCCGCACGGTGGATTCAGGCCAACACTGAAGCTTTCTTT
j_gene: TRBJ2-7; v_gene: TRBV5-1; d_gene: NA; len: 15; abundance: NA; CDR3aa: CASSFLLQGNYEQYF; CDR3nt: TGCGCCAGCAGCTTCCTATTACAGGGAAACTACGAGCAGTACTTC
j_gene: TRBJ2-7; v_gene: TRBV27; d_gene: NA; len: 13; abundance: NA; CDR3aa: CASSLSARYEQYF; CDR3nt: TGTGCCAGCAGTTTATCGGCCAGATACGAGCAGTACTTC
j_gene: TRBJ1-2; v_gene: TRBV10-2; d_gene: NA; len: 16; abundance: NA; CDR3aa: CASSGQGSRGNYGYTF; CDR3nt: TGCGCCAGCTCCGGGCAGGGATCCCGCGGTAACTATGGCTACACCTTC
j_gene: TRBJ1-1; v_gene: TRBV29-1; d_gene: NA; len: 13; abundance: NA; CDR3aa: CSVEDPLNTEAFF; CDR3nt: TGCAGCGTTGAAGACCCTCTGAACACTGAAGCTTTCTTT
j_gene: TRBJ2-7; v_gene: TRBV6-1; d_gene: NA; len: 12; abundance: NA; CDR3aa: CASNQRPGEQYF; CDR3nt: TGTGCCAGCAACCAAAGGCCCGGCGAGCAGTACTTC
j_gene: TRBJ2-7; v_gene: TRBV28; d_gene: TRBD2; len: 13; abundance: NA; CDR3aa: CASSLSGKWEQYF; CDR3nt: TGTGCCAGCAGTTTAAGCGGGAAATGGGAGCAGTACTTC
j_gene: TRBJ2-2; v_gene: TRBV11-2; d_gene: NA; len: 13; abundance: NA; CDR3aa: CASSFSPAGELFF; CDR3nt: TGTGCCAGCAGCTTTTCCCCCGCTGGGGAGCTGTTTTTT
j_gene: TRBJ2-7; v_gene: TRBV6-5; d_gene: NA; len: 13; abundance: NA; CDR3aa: CATLDTPSYEQYF; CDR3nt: TGTGCCACCCTGGACACCCCCTCCTACGAGCAGTACTTC
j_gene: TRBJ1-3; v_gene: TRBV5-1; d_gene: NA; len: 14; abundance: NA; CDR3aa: CASSPGAGVNTIYF; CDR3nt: TGCGCCAGCAGCCCGGGGGCTGGGGTAAACACCATATATTTT
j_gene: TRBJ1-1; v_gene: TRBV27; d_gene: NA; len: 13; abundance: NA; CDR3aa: CASRENIRTEAFF; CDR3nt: TGTGCCAGCAGGGAAAACATCCGCACTGAAGCTTTCTTT
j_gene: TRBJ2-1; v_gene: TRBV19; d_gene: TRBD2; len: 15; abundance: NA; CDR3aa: CASSISGRTDNEQFF; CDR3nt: TGTGCCAGTAGTATCAGCGGGAGGACGGATAATGAGCAGTTCTTC
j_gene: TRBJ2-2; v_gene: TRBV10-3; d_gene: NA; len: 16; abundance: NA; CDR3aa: CAISESEGAATGELFF; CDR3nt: TGTGCCATCAGTGAGTCGGAGGGAGCGGCAACCGGGGAGCTGTTTTTT
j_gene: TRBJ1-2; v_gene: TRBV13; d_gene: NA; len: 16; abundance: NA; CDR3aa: CASSRVGGSGPDGYTF; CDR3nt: TGTGCCAGCAGCCGCGTAGGGGGATCGGGACCGGATGGCTACACCTTC
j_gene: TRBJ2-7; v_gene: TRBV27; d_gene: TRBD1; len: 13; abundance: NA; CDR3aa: CASSVGQNYEQYF; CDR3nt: TGTGCCAGCAGTGTGGGACAGAACTACGAGCAGTACTTC
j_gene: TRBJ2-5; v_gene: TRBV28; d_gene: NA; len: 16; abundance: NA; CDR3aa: CASSLPRDGRQETQYF; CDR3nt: TGTGCCAGCAGTTTGCCCCGGGACGGCCGTCAAGAGACCCAGTACTTC
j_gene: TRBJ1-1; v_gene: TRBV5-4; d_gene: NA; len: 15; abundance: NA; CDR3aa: CASSLHPDANTEAFF; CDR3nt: TGTGCCAGCAGCTTGCACCCTGATGCGAACACTGAAGCTTTCTTT
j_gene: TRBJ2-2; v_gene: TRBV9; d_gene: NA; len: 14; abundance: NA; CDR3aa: CASSLTQNTGELFF; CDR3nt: TGTGCCAGCAGCCTAACACAGAACACCGGGGAGCTGTTTTTT
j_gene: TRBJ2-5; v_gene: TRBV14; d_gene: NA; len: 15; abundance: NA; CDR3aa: CASSRGRFSPETQYF; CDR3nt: TGTGCCAGCAGCCGGGGACGTTTTTCACCCGAGACCCAGTACTTC
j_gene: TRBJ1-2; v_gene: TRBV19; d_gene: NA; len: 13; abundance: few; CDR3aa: CAAQGQGWHGYTF; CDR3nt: TGTGCCGCCCAAGGGCAGGGGTGGCACGGCTACACCTTC
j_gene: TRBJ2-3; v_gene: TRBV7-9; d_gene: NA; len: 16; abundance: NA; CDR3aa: CASSHQPGLHTDTQYF; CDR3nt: TGTGCCAGCAGCCATCAACCGGGACTGCACACAGATACGCAGTATTTT
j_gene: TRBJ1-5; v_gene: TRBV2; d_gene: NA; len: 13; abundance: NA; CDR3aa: CASKQVSNQPQHF; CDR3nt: TGTGCCAGCAAGCAGGTTAGCAATCAGCCCCAGCATTTT
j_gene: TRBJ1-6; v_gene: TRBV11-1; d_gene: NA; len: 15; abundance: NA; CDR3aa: CASTVVGRVGSPLHF; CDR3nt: TGTGCCAGCACGGTGGTTGGCAGGGTGGGTTCACCCCTCCACTTT
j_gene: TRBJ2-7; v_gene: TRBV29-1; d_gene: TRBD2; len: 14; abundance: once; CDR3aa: CSVVLAGGPSEQYF; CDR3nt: TGCAGCGTTGTACTTGCGGGAGGGCCCTCCGAGCAGTACTTC
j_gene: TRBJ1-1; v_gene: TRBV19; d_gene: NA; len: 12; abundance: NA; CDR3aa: CASKWVNTEAFF; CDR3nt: TGTGCCAGTAAATGGGTGAACACTGAAGCTTTCTTT
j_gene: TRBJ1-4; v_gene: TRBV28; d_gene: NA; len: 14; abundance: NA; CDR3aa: CASSQIGPNEKLFF; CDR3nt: TGTGCCAGCAGCCAGATTGGGCCTAATGAAAAACTGTTTTTT
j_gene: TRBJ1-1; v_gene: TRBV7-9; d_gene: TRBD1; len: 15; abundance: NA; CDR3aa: CASSFDRVGNTEAFF; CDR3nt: TGTGCCAGCAGCTTCGACAGGGTTGGTAACACTGAAGCTTTCTTT
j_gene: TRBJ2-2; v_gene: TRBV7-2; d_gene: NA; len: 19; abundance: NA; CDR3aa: CASSPKESMWAVDTGELFF; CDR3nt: TGTGCCAGCAGCCCAAAGGAAAGTATGTGGGCCGTGGACACCGGGGAGCTGTTTTTT
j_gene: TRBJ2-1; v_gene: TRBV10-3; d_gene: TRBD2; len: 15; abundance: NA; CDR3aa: CAISPTSGISNEQFF; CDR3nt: TGTGCCATCAGCCCGACTAGCGGGATTAGCAATGAGCAGTTCTTC
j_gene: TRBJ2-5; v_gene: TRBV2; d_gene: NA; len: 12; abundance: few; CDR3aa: CASEQGMETQYF; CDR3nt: TGTGCCAGCGAACAGGGCATGGAGACCCAGTACTTC
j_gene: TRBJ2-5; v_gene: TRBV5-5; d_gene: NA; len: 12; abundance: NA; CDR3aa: CASSGEGETQYF; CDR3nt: TGTGCCAGCTCCGGCGAAGGGGAGACCCAGTACTTC
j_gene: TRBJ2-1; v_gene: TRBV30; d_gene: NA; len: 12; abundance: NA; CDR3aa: CAWSAGNNEQFF; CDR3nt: TGTGCCTGGAGCGCGGGGAACAATGAGCAGTTCTTC
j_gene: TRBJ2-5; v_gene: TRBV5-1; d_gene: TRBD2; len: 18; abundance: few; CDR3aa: CASSFPRTSGAYQETQYF; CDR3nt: TGCGCCAGCAGCTTCCCCCGGACTAGCGGGGCGTACCAAGAGACCCAGTACTTC
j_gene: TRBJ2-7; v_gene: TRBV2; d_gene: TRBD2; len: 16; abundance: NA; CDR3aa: CASRDPRAGGSYEQYF; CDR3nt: TGTGCCAGCAGGGATCCCCGGGCGGGAGGTTCCTACGAGCAGTACTTC
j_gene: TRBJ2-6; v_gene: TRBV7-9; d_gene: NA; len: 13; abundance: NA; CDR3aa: CASSSGGANVLTF; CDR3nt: TGTGCCAGCAGCTCCGGAGGGGCCAACGTCCTGACTTTC
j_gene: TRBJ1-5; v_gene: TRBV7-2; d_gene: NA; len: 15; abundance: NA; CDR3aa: CASSPFFVSNQPQHF; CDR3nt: TGTGCCAGCAGCCCCTTCTTCGTAAGCAATCAGCCCCAGCATTTT
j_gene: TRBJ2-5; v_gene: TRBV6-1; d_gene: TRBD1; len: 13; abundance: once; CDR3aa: CASSETGKETQYF; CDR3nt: TGTGCCAGCAGTGAGACAGGGAAAGAGACCCAGTACTTC